Below, 7 T cell receptor beta chains from the same sample are listed, as sequenced in a study of blood T cell repertoires in COVID-19. The method was immunoSEQ multiplex PCR; TCRdb's version includes in-frame clones alone and lacks a portion of them. The sample shows roughly 100,000 clones, roughly 79% of them seen only once. The sample taken for sequencing was peripheral blood. These receptors all come from a woman between 65 and 79 years old with acute or convalescent COVID-19.

This clone came up once. V and J are TRBV30 and TRBJ1-6, with no clear D. The CDR3 is 14 residues long. Trimming cost V 3 bases and J 11 bases, with 17 bases left between them. Germline CDR1 and CDR2: GTSNPN and SVGIG (reference sequence). The CDR3 coding sequence is TGTGCCTGGAGCGCCTCCCGGAGGGCTACACCCCTCCACTTT. It encodes CAWSASRRATPLHF.

The V call is TRBV30, the J call TRBJ1-2; possibly TRBD1 for D (6 bases). This CDR3 region has 12 residues. Germline CDR1 and CDR2: GTSNPN and SVGIG (reference sequence). Trimming took 7 bases from V and 4 from J, leaving 13 bases between them. The CDR3 DNA reads TGTGCCTCCTCGGGGGGCGCCTATGGCTACACCTTC. Its protein is CASSGGAYGYTF. The complete variable domain, with remaining parts taken from reference TRBV30 and TRBJ1-2, reads SQTIHQWPATLVQPVGSPLSLECTVEGTSNPNLYWYRQAAGRGLQLLFYSVGIGQISSEVPQNLSASRPQDRQFILSSKKLLLSDSGFYLCASSGGAYGYTFGSGTRLTVV.

The CDR3 region is CASSKASGGQTEAFF. In DNA form, the CDR3 reads TGTGCCAGCAGCAAAGCGTCAGGGGGTCAAACTGAAGCTTTCTTT. The chain recombines TRBV21-1 with TRBJ1-1; the table names TRBD1, a call not compared with the DNA. TRBV21-1 is reported as a pseudogene. This CDR3 has 15 amino acids.

The chain is built from TRBV2 and TRBJ2-1; 8 bases align to TRBD2. There are 13 residues in the CDR3. Germline trimming cut 6 bases from V and 7 bases from J; bases unmatched to any gene: 5. Germline CDR1 and CDR2: SNHLY and FYNNEI. CDR3 protein: CASRAGGENEQFF. The CDR3 DNA reads as TGTGCCAGCAGGGCGGGGGGAGAAAATGAGCAGTTCTTC.

This chain uses TRBV4-1 with TRBJ1-4; weak D call: TRBD1 (6 bases). The CDR3 covers 16 residues. V shed 0 bases and J shed 8 bases, with 16 bases lying between them. Germline V lookup: CDR1 MGHRA, CDR2 YSYEKL. The CDR3 region has the DNA TGCGCCAGCAGCCAAGATTATGCGCAGGGGAGAGAAAAACTGTTTTTT. Translation: CASSQDYAQGREKLFF.

V and J are TRBV6-5 and TRBJ2-4; 10 bases align to TRBD2. This CDR3 spans 13 amino acids. Trimming at V came to 5 bases and at J to 6 bases, leaving 1 base not matched to a gene. Looked up from germline, CDR1 is MNHEY and CDR2 is SVGAGI. The DNA for the CDR3 is TGTGCCAGCAGTCGGACTAGCGGAAACATTCAGTACTTC. Translation gives CASSRTSGNIQYF.

The chain uses TRBV19 and TRBJ2-5, with D perhaps matching TRBD2 (6 bases). This CDR3 spans 14 amino acids. The V gene's germline CDR1 is LNHDA and CDR2 SQIVND (reference sequence). Trimming cost V 4 bases and J 4 bases, with 13 bases left between them. The chain's CDR3 is CASSTGLGRETQYF. The CDR3 region has the DNA TGTGCCAGTAGTACGGGACTTGGGAGAGAGACCCAGTACTTC.